A single TCR beta chain is shown here with its context. The antigen is not known. The V and J ends lost 5 bases and 4 bases, in that order; junction bases with no gene match: 7. From germline, CDR1 is SGHNT and CDR2 YENEEA. This CDR3 is built from 15 residues. These data belong to a study of post-analysis software for immune sequencing data. Built from TCR beta cDNA, the libraries had unique molecular identifiers in them. TCRdb independently ran MiXCR on the PCR reads; one entry per CDR3 protein. The sample includes 700,000 to 900,000 distinct CDR3 sequences, 46% seen only once; the top ten take just under 5%. General study points: Elevated frequency relative to controls characterized four to six TRBV segments in patients, TRBV5-6, TRBV5-1 and TRBV20-1 among them.

The sample comprised blood. This TCR was sampled from a girl aged 5-17 years with multiple sclerosis. This rearrangement joins TRBV11-3 to TRBJ2-1, with 8 bases matching TRBD2. CDR3 bases: TGTGCCAGCAGCGGGGGGGCGGGAGGTTACAATGAGCAGTTCTTC. Translated, it gives CASSGGAGGYNEQFF. The whole variable domain, filled in from reference TRBV11-3 and TRBJ2-1, reads EAGVVQSPRYKIIEKKQPVAFWCNPISGHNTLYWYLQNLGQGPELLIRYENEEAVDDSQLPKDRFSAERLKGVDSTLKIQPAELGDSAVYLCASSGGAGGYNEQFFGPGTRLTVL.